The 10 T cell receptor beta chains given below trace back to one sample, sequenced in a study of cytomegalovirus exposure and HLA in healthy donors. Vbeta (60) and Jbeta (13) primers were used in the PCR. Sequencing used immunoSEQ multiplex PCR; TCRdb keeps in-frame clones, though not all of them. The data show over 150,000 clones, over 80% seen once. Sample: PBMCs. These receptors came from a human donor in good health.

There are a few counts of this clone. The germline gene is not matched at one end of the junction; a read error may be the cause. This chain joins TRBV7-9 and TRBJ1-1, with D possibly matching TRBD1 (5 bases). Germline CDR1 and CDR2: SEHNR and FQNEAQ (reference sequence). The length of the CDR3 is 14 residues. The CDR3 nucleotides are TGTTCCAGCAGCTTAGAAGAGGGGAGGACTGAAGCTTTCTTT. Translated: CSSSLEEGRTEAFF. Filled out from reference TRBV7-9 and TRBJ1-1, the complete variable domain reads DTGVSQNPRHKITKRGQNVTFRCDPISEHNRLYWYRQTLGQGPEFLTYFQNEAQLEKSRLLSDRFSAERPKGSFSTLEIQRTEQGDSAMYLCSSSLEEGRTEAFFGQGTRLTVV.

This chain links TRBV6-5 with TRBJ1-6; 9 bases match TRBD1. This CDR3 spans 15 amino acids. Trimming cost V 5 bases and J 5 bases; bases outside gene matches: 4. Germline V CDR1 and CDR2: MNHEY, SVGAGI. In DNA form, the CDR3 reads TGTGCCAGCAGTCGTCGGACAGGGGATAATTCACCCCTCCACTTT. Translating it yields CASSRRTGDNSPLHF.

This clone was detected only a few times. The rearrangement uses TRBV2 and TRBJ1-5, with a weak D call TRBD1 (5 bases). The ends were cut back, 6 bases at V and 3 bases at J, with 15 bases in the middle. Germline values: CDR1 SNHLY, CDR2 FYNNEI. This CDR3 has 15 residues. CDR3 loop: CASRGGKGNNQPQHF. In DNA form, the CDR3 reads TGTGCCAGCAGGGGGGGGAAGGGAAACAATCAGCCCCAGCATTTT.

The rearrangement joins TRBV9 to TRBJ2-7; TRBD1 matches 7 bases. The CDR3 consists of 14 residues. V dropped 5 bases and J dropped 1; count of bases not matched to a gene: 6. Germline V lookup: CDR1 SGDLS, CDR2 YYNGEE. The CDR3: CASSPGDRSYEQYF. CDR3 coding DNA: TGTGCCAGCAGTCCAGGGGACAGATCCTACGAGCAGTACTTC.

V and J are TRBV7-9 and TRBJ2-1; maybe TRBD2 (5 bases). The V end was cut by 4 bases, the J end by 2 bases, with 12 bases between. Looked up from germline, CDR1 is SEHNR and CDR2 is FQNEAQ (reference sequence). This CDR3 has 15 amino acids. As DNA, the CDR3 is TGTGCCAGCAGCTATTCAACTAGTCCCTACAATGAGCAGTTCTTC. Encoded protein: CASSYSTSPYNEQFF.

CDR3 DNA: TGTGCCAGCAGTTTACTCTCTTCTTTCTACGAGCAGTACTTC. Translated, it gives CASSLLSSFYEQYF. The V gene is TRBV27, the J gene TRBJ2-7; no definite D call. V was clipped by 2 bases and J by 3 bases, with 11 bases between them. This CDR3 comprises 14 residues. CDR1 is MNHEY and CDR2 is SMNVEV in the germline V gene (reference sequence).

This chain joins TRBV5-1 and TRBJ1-2; 11 nucleotides agree with TRBD1. V gave up 0 bases and J gave up 4 bases; unmatched junction bases: 2. This CDR3 region has 15 residues. The germline V gene encodes CDR1 SGHRS and CDR2 YFSETQ. CDR3 in amino acids: CASSLGGQGAYGYTF. CDR3 bases: TGCGCCAGCAGCTTGGGCGGACAGGGGGCCTATGGCTACACCTTC.

This rearrangement joins TRBV4-3 to TRBJ2-5; unclear D gene. Germline V gives CDR1 LGHNA, CDR2 YSLEER. The V and J ends lost 0 bases and 0 bases respectively, with 11 bases between them. This CDR3 spans 16 amino acids. CDR3 in amino acids: CASSQDQAPDQETQYF. The CDR3 bases are TGCGCCAGCAGCCAAGATCAAGCCCCGGACCAAGAGACCCAGTACTTC.

This clone was found a few times. The gene calls are TRBV5-4 and TRBJ1-2; 8 bases match TRBD1. This CDR3 region has 14 residues. The V gene's germline CDR1 is SGHNT and CDR2 YYREEE (reference sequence). Trimming at V came to 4 bases and at J to 3 bases, leaving 5 bases not matched to a gene. The CDR3 DNA sequence: TGTGCCAGCAGCCCAGGGGGCTCTGACTATGGCTACACCTTC. Residues: CASSPGGSDYGYTF.

J is TRBJ2-7 and V is TRBV7-8; TRBD2 matches at 11 bases. Trimming took 0 bases from V and 5 from J; bases not matched to a gene: 3. The CDR3 covers 15 residues. Germline-derived CDR1 and CDR2 are SGHVS and FQNEAQ. CDR3: CASSLALTSGDEQYF. In nucleotides, the CDR3 is TGTGCCAGCAGCTTAGCCCTGACTAGCGGGGACGAGCAGTACTTC.